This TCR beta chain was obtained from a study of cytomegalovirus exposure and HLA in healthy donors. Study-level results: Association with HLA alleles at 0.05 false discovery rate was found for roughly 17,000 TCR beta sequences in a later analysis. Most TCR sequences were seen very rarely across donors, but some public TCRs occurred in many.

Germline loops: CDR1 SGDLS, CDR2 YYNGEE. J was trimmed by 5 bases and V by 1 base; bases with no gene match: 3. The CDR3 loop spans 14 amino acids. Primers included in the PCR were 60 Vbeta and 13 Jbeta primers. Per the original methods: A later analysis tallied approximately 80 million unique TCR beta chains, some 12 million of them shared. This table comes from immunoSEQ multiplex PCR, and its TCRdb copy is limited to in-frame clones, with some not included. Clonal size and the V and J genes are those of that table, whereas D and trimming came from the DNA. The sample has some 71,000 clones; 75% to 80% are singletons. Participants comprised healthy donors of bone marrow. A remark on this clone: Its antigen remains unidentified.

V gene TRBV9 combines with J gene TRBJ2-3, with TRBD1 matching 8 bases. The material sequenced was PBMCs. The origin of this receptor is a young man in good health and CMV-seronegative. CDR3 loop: CASSVTDRVDTQYF. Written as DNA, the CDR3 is TGTGCCAGCAGCGTAACGGACAGGGTAGATACGCAGTATTTT.